The T cell receptor beta chain under discussion was sequenced for a study of CD8 T cells in Susac syndrome. Deletions cut 0 bases from V and 6 bases from J, with 12 bases between. Germline CDR1 and CDR2: LGHNA and YSLEER. There are 15 residues in the CDR3. RNA, at about 0.45 to 1 ug, was reverse transcribed with random hexamers. TCRdb analysed the immunoSEQ multiplex PCR reads with MiXCR anew, one entry per CDR3 protein. The sample comprises over 150,000 distinct CDR3 sequences, under 95% of which are singletons, and more than 0.08% rests with the top ten. The chain carries TRBV4-3 and TRBJ2-1, with D unresolved. The receptor's source is a human donor with multiple sclerosis. Sequences were obtained from CD4+ T cells from PBMCs. CDR3 residues: CASSQDLASLNEQFF. The CDR3, as DNA: TGCGCCAGCAGCCAAGATTTGGCTAGTCTCAATGAGCAGTTCTTC.